This T cell receptor (beta chain) was recovered during a study of cytomegalovirus exposure and HLA in healthy donors (dated by TCRdb to about 2017). About the investigation overall: An earlier analysis of about 530 of the donors reported 276 Gb of sequence data and some 110 million unique TCR beta sequences obtained from roughly 180 million T cells. Using immunosequencing, the study profiled T cell repertoires from 640 or so subjects and related those repertoires to cytomegalovirus serostatus. In the later analysis, no new phenotypic data were used to find candidate immune exposures; instead, reliance was placed on TCR beta sequences and their occurrence across donors. Genome-wide SNP genotypes for about 60% of the roughly 670 donors were used in a later genetic analysis, which treated that subset as a discovery cohort. Typing coverage varied by locus: roughly 620-630 donors for A, B, C, DRB1 and DQB1; roughly 520 for DQA1; around 570 for DPA1; about 450 for DPB1. To study patterns of TCR occurrence, a later analysis re-analyzed previously published TCR beta repertoires from around 660 donors and added high-resolution HLA genotyping. The study combined high-throughput TCR immunosequencing, statistical association of individual TCRs with disease status, and machine learning to predict cytomegalovirus infection status. Of the roughly 400 genotyped donors, about 80% fell in the genetic ancestry cluster associated with self-reported Caucasian donors. The study aimed to test whether signatures of past pathogen exposure could be identified by cataloging public T cell receptors. In addition to the first cohort of 650 to 800 subjects, a separate validation cohort of 130 or so different subjects was used. All discovery cohort repertoires had been generated using a single sequencing platform. An early release that covered fewer than 800 HLA-typed donors contained about 300 gigabases of sequencing data and around 85 million unique TCR sequences. Donor age, sex, ethnicity and CMV serostatus were compiled together with the repertoire data. HLA typing included class I and class II loci at four-digit resolution. To decide whether each TCR beta V gene segment behaved as functional or pseudogenic, an earlier analysis of some 580 of the donors relied on high-throughput TCR beta sequencing. Among a few hundred genotyped donors of the cohort, an average of approximately 230,000 unique TCR beta nucleotide sequences were sequenced per donor, roughly a sixth of them non-productive. A few DR-DQ haplotypes were handled as single units for association and clustering because linkage in the cohort was strong.

Summary of the overall study and its limitations: A further reported finding was that TCR beta sequences accurately predicted the HLA-A and HLA-B alleles for most subjects in the first cohort. Only TCR beta chains were sequenced in this cohort, and the absence of alpha or paired-chain data limited detectable features. Because HLA typing was unavailable for some donors at each locus, only the typed subset was used in association tests. Specific HLA alleles were associated with 15,000 to 20,000 TCR beta sequences at a false discovery rate of 0.05 in a later analysis. Compared with the roughly 700-donor mean, donors in an Asian-associated ancestry cluster had fewer N-insertions in productive TCRs, according to a later genetic analysis. The sequencing pipeline was judged likely to have produced a cluster of highly shared sequence variants as a technical artifact. In a later genetic analysis, a missense DCLRE1C variant was associated with V-gene and J-gene trimming of TCR beta chains, and the association was replicated in an independent cohort. A few of the identified cytomegalovirus-associated TCR beta chains were confirmed in vitro to be specific for cytomegalovirus antigens. The only immune exposure information available for the cohort was CMV serostatus. Strong co-occurrence of HLA alleles, especially DR and DQ, made assigning TCR associations to individual alleles difficult. Across donors, most TCR sequences were observed very rarely, whereas some public TCRs were present in many individuals. The authors suggested that the approach could potentially be extended to other disease states and immunological phenotypes. Compared with equally common non-associated chains, HLA-associated TCR beta chains in a later analysis were more clonally expanded and had lower generation probabilities. Presence/absence analyses assumed roughly uniform sequencing depth across donors, an assumption that may not hold. Some IMGT-functional V segments, including TRBV6-2 and TRBV6-3, could not be distinguished by the 87-base-pair reads and were therefore excluded. Broadly in line with IMGT annotations, most TCR beta V segments showed up in productive rearrangements about 87% or about 30% of the time in an earlier analysis of about 500 of the donors. In a later analysis, several top co-occurrence clusters were reported to appear linked to parvovirus B19, influenza, CMV and Epstein-Barr virus. The classifier was reported to diagnose cytomegalovirus status with high specificity and sensitivity in both the original cohort and the validation cohort. In a later analysis, the rate of TCR association differed among HLA loci, with DRB1 alleles having the most associated TCRs and HLA-C alleles having the fewest. In the study, 164 TCR beta chains were listed as associated with cytomegalovirus. Because counts were too low, some 17 rarely observed V segments, including chromosome 9 orphons, were left out of the earlier analysis of about 620 of the donors. Correlated functional status among segregating V segments might be attributable to linkage disequilibrium, but an unknown experimental factor could not be ruled out. A later analysis found that most CMV-associated TCR beta chains appeared HLA-restricted, with HLA associations seemingly driven largely by CMV exposure.

Based on the germline V gene, the CDR1 and CDR2 sequences are SQVTM and ANQGSEA. From cysteine to phenylalanine, the CDR3 is 13 amino acids long. The kept DNA is CDR3 alone, 39 bases in frame from the first base. Trimming takes 1 base from V and 6 bases from J, and the germline ends sit 10 bases apart. Library preparation was by the immunoSEQ multiplex PCR assay. The multiplex PCR relied on a mix of 60 forward primers for TCR Vbeta segments and 13 reverse primers for TCR Jbeta segments. The CDR3 region of rearranged TCR beta genes was amplified from genomic DNA by a multiplex PCR assay. The Illumina HiSeq System was used to sequence the amplified TCR beta libraries as 87-base-pair reads. In the original analysis: A later analysis counted approximately 74 million unique TCR beta chains across the 666 repertoires, and roughly 9.9 million of these chains were shared by at least two donors. To remove PCR and sequencing errors, raw reads were error-corrected and collapsed into unique sequences using a nearest-neighbor algorithm that merged closely related sequences. V, D and J gene segments were assigned by aligning CDR3 sequences to IMGT reference sequences. Each retained sequence needed at least a six-nucleotide match to both a V gene segment and a J gene segment. Rearrangements were classified as productive when the CDR3 lacked stop codons and remained in frame with V and J, and all other rearrangements were classified as non-productive. CDR3 was defined according to IMGT convention as the region running from the second conserved V-encoded cysteine to the conserved J-encoded phenylalanine. Sequences without an unambiguous match to a single V gene segment were excluded from the earlier analysis of over 500 of the donors. An earlier analysis of about 590 of the donors classified V segments as functional when productive rearrangements were above 56.7% and as segregating when the standard deviation between donors was above 5%. To diagnose cytomegalovirus status from the catalog of TCR beta chain sequences, a statistical classification framework was built. V and J gene assignment, in a later analysis, came from comparing TCR nucleotide sequences with IMGT/GENE-DB human TR gene sequences. The TCRdist pipeline was used in a later analysis to assign CDR3 sequences and most-parsimonious VDJ recombination scenarios. In a later analysis, each TCR beta chain was defined by its CDR3 amino acid sequence together with its V-gene family, and reads lacking a unique V-gene family were excluded. In a later analysis, approximately 640 highly shared, low-generation-probability nucleotide sequences were removed to address suspected cross-contamination and a sequencing artifact. In a later analysis, a clonal expansion index for each public chain was calculated from normalized within-repertoire ranks of inferred template counts. In a later analysis, generation probabilities were computed with a VDJ recombination model fitted to out-of-frame rearrangements, and the resulting probabilities were checked against IGoR. In a later analysis, TCR-TCR, TCR-HLA and TCR-CMV co-occurrence was scored with hypergeometric tests, and a repertoire-size bias correction was applied to TCR pairs. In a later analysis, false discovery rates were estimated by permuting HLA or CMV assignments 20 times. In a later analysis, co-occurring TCRs were grouped with DBSCAN, and TCRdist sequence similarity was added when clustering was performed within HLA-allele-positive subsets. Repertoires with fewer than 30,000 or more than 120,000 public chains were left out of co-occurrence clustering, as were four to six repertoires with anomalous nucleotide sharing. The immuneACCESS repertoire file appears here via TCRdb, limited to in-frame rearrangements. These files lack a portion of the clones; in checked studies, under half of the deficit traces to unresolved V genes, and the cause of the others is not known. The V and J calls and the clone size are those of that table, but D and trimming were determined from the DNA. Here the sample has about 140,000 clones; 80% occur a single time. About 5% of the sample belongs to the ten largest clones.

The cohort was made up of 500 to 800 healthy bone marrow donors. All cohort members were sampled while nominally healthy, although unrecorded immune exposures were likely present. The donor tested CMV seronegative and was one of the 352 seronegative cohort members. Every donor gave a peripheral blood sample, and the peripheral blood mononuclear cells from that sample were used for TCR beta sequencing. The Qiagen DNeasy Blood Extraction Kit was used to extract genomic DNA from the blood cell samples. About this clone itself: Its antigen remains unidentified. No much larger clone is present one base from it, and per-base qualities are unavailable.

The sequence came from a man in his forties in good health and CMV-seronegative. The chain is encoded by TRBV29-1 joined to TRBJ2-1, with the identity of the D gene unclear. The sample was PBMCs. CDR3 loop: CSVEVEVANEQFF. The sequenced DNA: TGCAGCGTTGAAGTGGAAGTAGCCAATGAGCAGTTCTTC.